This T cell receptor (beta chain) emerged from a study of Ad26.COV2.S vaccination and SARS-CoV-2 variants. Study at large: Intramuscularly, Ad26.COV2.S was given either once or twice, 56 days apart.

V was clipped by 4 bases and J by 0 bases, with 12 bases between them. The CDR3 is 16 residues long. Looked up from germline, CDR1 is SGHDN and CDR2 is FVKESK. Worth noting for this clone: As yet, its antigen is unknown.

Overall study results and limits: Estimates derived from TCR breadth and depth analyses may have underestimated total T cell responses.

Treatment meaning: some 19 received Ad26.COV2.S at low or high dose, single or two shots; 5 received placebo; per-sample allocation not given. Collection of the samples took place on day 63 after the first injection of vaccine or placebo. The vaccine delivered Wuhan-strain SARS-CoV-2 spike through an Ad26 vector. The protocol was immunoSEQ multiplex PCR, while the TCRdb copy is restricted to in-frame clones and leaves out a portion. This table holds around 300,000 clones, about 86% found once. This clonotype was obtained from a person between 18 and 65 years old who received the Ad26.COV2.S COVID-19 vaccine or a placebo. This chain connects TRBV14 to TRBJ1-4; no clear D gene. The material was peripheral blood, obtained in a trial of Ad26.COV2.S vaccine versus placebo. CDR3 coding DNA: TGTGCCAGCAGCCTAGTGAACGGAGCAACTAATGAAAAACTGTTTTTT. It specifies CASSLVNGATNEKLFF.